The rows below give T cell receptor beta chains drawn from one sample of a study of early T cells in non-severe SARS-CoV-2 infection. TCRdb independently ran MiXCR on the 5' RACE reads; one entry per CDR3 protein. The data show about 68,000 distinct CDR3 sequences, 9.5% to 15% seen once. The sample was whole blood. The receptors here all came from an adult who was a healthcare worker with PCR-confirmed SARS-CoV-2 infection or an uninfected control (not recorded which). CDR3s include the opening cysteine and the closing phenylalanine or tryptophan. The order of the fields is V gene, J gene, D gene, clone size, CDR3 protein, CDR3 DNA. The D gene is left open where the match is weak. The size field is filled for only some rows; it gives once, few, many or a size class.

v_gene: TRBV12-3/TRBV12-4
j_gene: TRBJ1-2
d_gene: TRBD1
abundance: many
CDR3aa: CASSIGQGDYGYTF
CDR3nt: TGTGCCAGCAGTATCGGACAGGGGGACTATGGCTACACCTTC

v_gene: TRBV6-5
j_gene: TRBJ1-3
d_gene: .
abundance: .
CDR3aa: CASSFRDGGNTIYF
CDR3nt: TGTGCCAGCAGTTTCCGGGACGGTGGAAACACCATATATTTT

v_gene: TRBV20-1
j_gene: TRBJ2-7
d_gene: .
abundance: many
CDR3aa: CSASLSEEQYF
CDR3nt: TGCAGTGCTAGTTTGTCCGAGGAGCAGTACTTC

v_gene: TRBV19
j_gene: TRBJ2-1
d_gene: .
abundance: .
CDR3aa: CASGPGNEQFF
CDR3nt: TGTGCCAGTGGTCCCGGGAATGAGCAGTTCTTC

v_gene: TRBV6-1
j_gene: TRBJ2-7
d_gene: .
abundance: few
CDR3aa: CASSLDLGAGSYEQYF
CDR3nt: TGTGCCAGCAGCCTAGACTTGGGCGCAGGGTCCTACGAGCAGTACTTC

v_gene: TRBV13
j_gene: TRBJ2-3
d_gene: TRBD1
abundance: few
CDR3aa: CASSLYTGQGFTDTQYF
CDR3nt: TGTGCCAGCAGCCTATACACGGGACAGGGGTTCACAGATACGCAGTATTTT

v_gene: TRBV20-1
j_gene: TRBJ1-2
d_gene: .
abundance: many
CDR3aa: CSAPLRGSYTF
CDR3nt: TGCAGTGCACCCCTAAGGGGAAGCTACACCTTC

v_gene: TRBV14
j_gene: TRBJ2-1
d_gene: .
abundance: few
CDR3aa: CASSQIQSSYNEQFF
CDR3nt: TGTGCCAGCAGCCAAATACAATCGTCCTACAATGAGCAGTTCTTC

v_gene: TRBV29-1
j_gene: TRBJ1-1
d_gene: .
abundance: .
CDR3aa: CSVEKNTEAFF
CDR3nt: TGCAGCGTTGAGAAGAACACTGAAGCTTTCTTT

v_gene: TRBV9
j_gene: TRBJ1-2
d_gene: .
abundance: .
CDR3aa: CASSVPAKTF
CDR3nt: TGTGCCAGCAGCGTACCCGCAAAAACCTTC

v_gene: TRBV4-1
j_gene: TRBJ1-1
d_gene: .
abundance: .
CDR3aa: CASSQDGGTEAFF
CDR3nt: TGCGCCAGCAGCCAAGACGGGGGGACTGAAGCTTTCTTT

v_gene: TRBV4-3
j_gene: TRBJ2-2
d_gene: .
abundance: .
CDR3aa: CASSKRGDNTGELFF
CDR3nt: TGCGCCAGCAGCAAAAGGGGGGATAACACCGGGGAGCTGTTTTTT

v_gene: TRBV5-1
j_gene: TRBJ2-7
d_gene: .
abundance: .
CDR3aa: CASSWETGNPYEQYF
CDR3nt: TGCGCCAGCAGCTGGGAAACAGGGAACCCCTACGAGCAGTACTTC

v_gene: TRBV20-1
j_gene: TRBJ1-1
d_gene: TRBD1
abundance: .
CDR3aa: CSGLTGAGTEAFF
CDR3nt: TGCAGTGGCCTGACAGGGGCAGGCACTGAAGCTTTCTTT

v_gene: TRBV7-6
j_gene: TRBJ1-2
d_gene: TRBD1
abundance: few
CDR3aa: CASSLNRGTGGAYGYTF
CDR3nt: TGTGCCAGCAGCTTAAACCGTGGGACAGGGGGCGCGTACGGCTACACCTTC

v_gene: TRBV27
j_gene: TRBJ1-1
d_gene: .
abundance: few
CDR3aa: CASSLSLGGQREAFF
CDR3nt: TGTGCCAGCAGTTTATCGCTGGGTGGGCAGCGCGAAGCTTTCTTT

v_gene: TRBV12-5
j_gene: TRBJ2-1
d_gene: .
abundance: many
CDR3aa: CASGLFMSIGVYNEQFF
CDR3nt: TGTGCTAGTGGTTTGTTTATGAGCATAGGGGTTTACAATGAGCAGTTCTTC

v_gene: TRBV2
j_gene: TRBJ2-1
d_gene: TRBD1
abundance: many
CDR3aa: CASRTGLSYNEQFF
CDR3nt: TGTGCCAGCAGGACAGGGCTTTCATACAATGAGCAGTTCTTC

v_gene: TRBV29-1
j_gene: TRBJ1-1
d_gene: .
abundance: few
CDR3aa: CSVVKDSTEAFF
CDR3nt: TGCAGCGTTGTTAAGGATTCGACTGAAGCTTTCTTT

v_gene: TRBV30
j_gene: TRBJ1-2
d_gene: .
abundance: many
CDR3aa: CAWSMGTRGYTF
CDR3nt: TGTGCCTGGAGTATGGGGACGAGAGGCTACACCTTC

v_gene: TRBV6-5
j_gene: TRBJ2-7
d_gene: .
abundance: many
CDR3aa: CASSYFRDIPGEQYF
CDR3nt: TGTGCCAGCAGTTACTTTAGGGACATACCGGGCGAGCAGTACTTC

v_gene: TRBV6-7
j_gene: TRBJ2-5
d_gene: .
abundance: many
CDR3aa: CASSYRGGGHPQETQYF
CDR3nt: TGTGCCAGCAGTTACAGGGGCGGAGGACACCCCCAAGAGACCCAGTACTTC

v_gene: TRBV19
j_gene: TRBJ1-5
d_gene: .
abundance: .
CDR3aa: CASKDSYNQPQHF
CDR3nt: TGTGCCAGTAAGGACAGCTACAATCAGCCCCAGCATTTT

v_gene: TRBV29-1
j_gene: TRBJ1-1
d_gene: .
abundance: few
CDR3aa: CSVGHTGEAFF
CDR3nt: TGCAGCGTTGGTCATACAGGGGAAGCTTTCTTT

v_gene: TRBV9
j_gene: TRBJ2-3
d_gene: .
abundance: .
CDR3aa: CASSVGVPPVPDTQYF
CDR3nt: TGTGCCAGCAGCGTAGGAGTACCCCCGGTCCCAGATACGCAGTATTTT